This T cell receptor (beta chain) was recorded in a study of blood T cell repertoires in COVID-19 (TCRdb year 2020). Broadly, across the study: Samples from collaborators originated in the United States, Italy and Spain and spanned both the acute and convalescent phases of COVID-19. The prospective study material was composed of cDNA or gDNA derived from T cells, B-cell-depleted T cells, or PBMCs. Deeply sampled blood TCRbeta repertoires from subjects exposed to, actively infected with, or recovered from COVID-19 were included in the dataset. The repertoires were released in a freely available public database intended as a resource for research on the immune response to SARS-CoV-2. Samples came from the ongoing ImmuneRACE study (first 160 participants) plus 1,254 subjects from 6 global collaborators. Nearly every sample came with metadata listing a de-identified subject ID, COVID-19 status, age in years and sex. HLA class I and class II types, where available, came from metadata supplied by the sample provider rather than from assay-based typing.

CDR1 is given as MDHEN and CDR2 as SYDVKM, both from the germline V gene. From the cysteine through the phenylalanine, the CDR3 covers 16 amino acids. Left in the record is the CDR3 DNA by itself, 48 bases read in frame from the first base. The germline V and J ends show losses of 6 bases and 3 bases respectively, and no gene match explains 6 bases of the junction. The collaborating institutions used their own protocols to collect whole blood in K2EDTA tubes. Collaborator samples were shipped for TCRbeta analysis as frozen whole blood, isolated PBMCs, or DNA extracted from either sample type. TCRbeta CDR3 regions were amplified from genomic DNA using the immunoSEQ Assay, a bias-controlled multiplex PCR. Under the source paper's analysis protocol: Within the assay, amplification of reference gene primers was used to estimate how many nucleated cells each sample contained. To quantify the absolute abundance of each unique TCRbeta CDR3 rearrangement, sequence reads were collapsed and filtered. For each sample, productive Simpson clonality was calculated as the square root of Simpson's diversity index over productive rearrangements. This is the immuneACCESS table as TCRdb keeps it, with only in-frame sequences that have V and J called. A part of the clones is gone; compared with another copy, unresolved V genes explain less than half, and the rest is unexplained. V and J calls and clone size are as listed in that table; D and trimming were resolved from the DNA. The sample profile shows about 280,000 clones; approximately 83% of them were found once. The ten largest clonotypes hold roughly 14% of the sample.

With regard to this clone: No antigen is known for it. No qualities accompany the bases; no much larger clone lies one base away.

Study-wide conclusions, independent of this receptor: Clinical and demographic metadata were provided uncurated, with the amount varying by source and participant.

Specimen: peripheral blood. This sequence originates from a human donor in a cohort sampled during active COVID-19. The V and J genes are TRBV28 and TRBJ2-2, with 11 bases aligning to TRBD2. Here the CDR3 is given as CASRTRLAGYTGELFF. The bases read TGTGCCAGCAGGACCAGACTAGCGGGATACACCGGGGAGCTGTTTTTT.